These 15 T cell receptor beta chains were sequenced from one sample in a study of T cells in Graves' hyperthyroidism and ophthalmopathy. Regions amplified from RNA transcripts were the TCR beta CDR3 regions. Carried out on the TCR CDR3, a first-round RT-PCR used the HTBI primer set. TCRdb ran MiXCR on the multiplex PCR reads and lists one entry per CDR3 protein. The top ten clones hold about 35% of a sample with about 640,000 distinct CDR3 sequences, roughly 20% of them seen once. Sample: blood. The source of these receptors is a man aged 30 to 45 with Graves' ophthalmopathy.

About this clonotype itself: A much bigger clone sits one base away, suggesting this may be a read error. This chain joins TRBV12-3 or TRBV12-4 and TRBJ2-2; D perhaps matches TRBD2 (5 bases). This CDR3 contains 17 residues. CDR3 bases: TGTGCCAGCAGTTTATTGGGCAGGATAACGAACACCGGGGAGCCGTTTTTT. Protein sequence: CASSLLGRITNTGEPFF.

This clonotype was observed a handful of times. The V call is TRBV20-1, the J call TRBJ2-1; 10 bases line up with TRBD2. The V gene end was trimmed by 2 bases and the J gene end by 6 bases; junction bases not matched to a gene: 7. This CDR3 has 15 residues. The V gene's germline CDR1 is DFQATT and CDR2 SNEGSKA (reference sequence). The CDR3 nucleotides read TGCAGTGCTAGATGGCCTAGCGGGAGAGGCAATGAGCAGTTCTTC. This codes for CSARWPSGRGNEQFF.

This clonotype was found a few times. This sequence joins TRBV5-8 and TRBJ2-7, with D possibly called TRBD1 or TRBD2 (5 bases each). V was shortened by 4 bases and J by 5 bases, with 10 bases between the two germline ends. CDR3 length equals 12 residues. CDR1 and CDR2 (germline): SGHTS, YDEGEE. The CDR3 is CASSPGRHEQYF. DNA for the CDR3: TGTGCCAGCAGCCCGGGACGACACGAGCAGTACTTC.

At least ten counts were recorded for this clonotype. The rearrangement uses TRBV20-1 and TRBJ2-7; 15 positions agree with TRBD2. Germline lookup yields CDR1 DFQATT and CDR2 SNEGSKA (reference sequence). The CDR3 loop spans 16 amino acids. Trimming at V came to 3 bases and at J to 5 bases, leaving 8 bases not matched to a gene. CDR3 nucleotide sequence: TGCAGTGCTAGTCCCGCCGGGACTAGCGGGAGGCACGAGCAGTACTTC. Translating gives CSASPAGTSGRHEQYF.

This clonotype appeared a single time. The chain links TRBV19 to TRBJ1-5; D possibly corresponds to TRBD1 (6 bases). Trimming shortened V by 4 bases and J by 1 base, and 14 bases separated the two germline ends. The CDR3 is 16 amino acids. Germline V CDR1 and CDR2: LNHDA, SQIVND (reference sequence). Here the CDR3 DNA reads TGTGCCAGTAGTACCTATCCCCAGGGGAGCAATCAGCCCCAGCATTTT. Its translation: CASSTYPQGSNQPQHF.

Worth noting for this clonotype: Mismatch with germline at one junction end may stem from a read error. The chain combines TRBV29-1 with TRBJ2-1; possibly TRBD2 for D (6 bases). Germline V gives CDR1 SQVTM, CDR2 ANQGSEA. The CDR3 contains 14 residues. The CDR3: CSVMMGGGVNEQLF. CDR3 coding DNA: TGCAGCGTTATGATGGGGGGTGGGGTCAATGAGCAGCTCTTC.

This clonotype was found a few times. This rearrangement joins TRBV11-2 to TRBJ2-3; 13 bases line up with TRBD2. Germline CDR1 and CDR2: SGHAT and FQNNGV. The CDR3 covers 18 residues. The V segment lost 1 base and the J segment 3 bases; nucleotides outside the gene matches: 7. CDR3 in DNA: TGTGCCAGCAGCTTAGGTACAAGGACTAGCGGGAGAACAGATACGCAGTATTTT. It is translated as CASSLGTRTSGRTDTQYF.

At least ten counts were recorded for this clonotype. V is TRBV11-2 and J is TRBJ2-1, with 12 nucleotides matching TRBD2. CDR3 length: 15 residues. Germline CDR1 SGHAT, CDR2 FQNNGV. The trim removed 5 bases at V and 8 bases at J, leaving 7 bases unmatched. CDR3 amino acids: CASSLGLAGRDEQFF. Written as DNA, the CDR3 is TGTGCCAGCAGCCTCGGACTAGCGGGAAGGGATGAGCAGTTCTTC.

V usage is TRBV6-1 and J usage is TRBJ2-1; 11 bases agree with TRBD2. V lost 2 bases and J lost 4; bases outside the gene matches: 4. The CDR3 extends over 16 amino acids. Germline V gene sequence: CDR1 MNHNS, CDR2 SASEGT. The CDR3 sequence: CASSELGTSGYNEQFF. The CDR3, as DNA: TGTGCCAGCAGTGAATTGGGGACTAGCGGATACAATGAGCAGTTCTTC.

This clonotype was counted a few times. The chain uses TRBV7-9 and TRBJ1-3; D gene ambiguous. This CDR3 contains 17 residues. The germline V gene has CDR1 SEHNR and CDR2 FQNEAQ (reference sequence). V gave up 1 base and J gave up 1 base, with 14 bases separating them. The CDR3 DNA sequence: TGTGCCAGCAGCTTAGGATCCGGCAGAAGTTCTGGAAACACCATATATTTT. As protein: CASSLGSGRSSGNTIYF.

About this clonotype itself: Germline and junction disagree at one end, which may indicate a read error. The chain is built from TRBV12-3 or TRBV12-4 and TRBJ1-1; possibly TRBD1 for D (6 bases). The length of the CDR3 is 12 residues. The CDR3 coding sequence is TGTGCCAGCACCCCCGGGGGCACTGAAGTTTTCTTT. Protein product: CASTPGGTEVFF.

This clonotype has just a few counts. The chain recombines TRBV27 with TRBJ2-4; D may match TRBD1 or TRBD2 (5 bases each). V gave up 1 base and J gave up 1 base, with 5 bases separating them. Germline assignment: CDR1 MNHEY and CDR2 SMNVEV (reference sequence). The CDR3 has 14 residues. Here the CDR3 reads CASSLWGAKNIQYF. The CDR3 coding sequence is TGTGCCAGCAGTTTATGGGGGGCCAAAAACATTCAGTACTTC.

The V and J genes are TRBV9 and TRBJ2-5; the match to TRBD2 covers 11 bases. This CDR3 spans 15 amino acids. V was clipped by 3 bases and J by 9 bases; unmatched bases: 10. CDR1 is SGDLS and CDR2 is YYNGEE in the germline V gene. CDR3 nucleotides: TGTGCCAGCAGCGACTCGGGACTAGCGGAGAGGGCCCAGTACTTC. As protein: CASSDSGLAERAQYF.

The table lists this clonotype with many counts. The chain carries TRBV7-2 and TRBJ2-7, with D possibly being TRBD2 (6 bases). This CDR3 has 14 amino acids. Trimming left V 4 bases short and J 4 bases short, with 14 bases between. Germline assignment: CDR1 SGHTA and CDR2 FQGNSA. CDR3 sequence: CASSSRDSRYEQYF. The CDR3 nucleotides read TGTGCCAGCAGCTCCCGGGACTCAAGATACGAGCAGTACTTC.

As concerns this clonotype: At one of its ends the junction is not consistent with the germline gene, which may arise from a read error. This chain connects TRBV12-3 or TRBV12-4 to TRBJ1-3; D is perhaps TRBD1 (5 bases). This CDR3 has 15 residues. The CDR3 DNA follows: TGTGCCAGCAGTTTAGGGGGCGCAGATGGAAACACCGTATATTTT. Translating gives CASSLGGADGNTVYF.